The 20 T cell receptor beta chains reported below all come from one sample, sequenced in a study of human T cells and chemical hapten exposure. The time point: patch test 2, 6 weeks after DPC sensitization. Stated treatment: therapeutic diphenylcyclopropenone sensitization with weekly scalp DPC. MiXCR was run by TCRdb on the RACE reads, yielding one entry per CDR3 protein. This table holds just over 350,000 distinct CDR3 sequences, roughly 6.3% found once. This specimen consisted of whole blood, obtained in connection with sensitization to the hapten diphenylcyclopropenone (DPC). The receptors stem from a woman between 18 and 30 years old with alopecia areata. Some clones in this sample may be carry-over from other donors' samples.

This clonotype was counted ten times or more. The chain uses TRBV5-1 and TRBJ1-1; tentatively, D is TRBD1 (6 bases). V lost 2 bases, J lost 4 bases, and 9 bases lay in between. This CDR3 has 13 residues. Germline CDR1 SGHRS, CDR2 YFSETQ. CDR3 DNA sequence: TGCGCCAGCAGCTTCACAGGGAGCACTGAAGCTTTCTTT. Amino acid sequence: CASSFTGSTEAFF.

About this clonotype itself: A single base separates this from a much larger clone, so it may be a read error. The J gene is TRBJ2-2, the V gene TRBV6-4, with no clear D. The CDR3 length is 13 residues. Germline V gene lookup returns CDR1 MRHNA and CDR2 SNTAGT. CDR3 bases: TGTGCCATCAGTGACAAGGTCGCCGGGGAGCTGTTTTTT. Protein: CAISDKVAGELFF.

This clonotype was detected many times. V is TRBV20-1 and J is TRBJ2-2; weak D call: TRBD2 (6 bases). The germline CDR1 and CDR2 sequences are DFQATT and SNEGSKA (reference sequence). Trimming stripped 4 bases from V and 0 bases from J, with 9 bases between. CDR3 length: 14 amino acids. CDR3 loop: CSATGVANTGELFF. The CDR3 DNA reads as TGCAGTGCTACGGGGGTCGCGAACACCGGGGAGCTGTTTTTT.

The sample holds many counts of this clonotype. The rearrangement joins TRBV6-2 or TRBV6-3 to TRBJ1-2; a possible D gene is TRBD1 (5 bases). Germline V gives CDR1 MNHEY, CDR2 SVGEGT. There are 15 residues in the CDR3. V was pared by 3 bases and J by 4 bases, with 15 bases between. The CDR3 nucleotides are TGTGCCAGCAGTTATCAGCCTGACAGCAGCTATGGCTACACCTTC. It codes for CASSYQPDSSYGYTF.

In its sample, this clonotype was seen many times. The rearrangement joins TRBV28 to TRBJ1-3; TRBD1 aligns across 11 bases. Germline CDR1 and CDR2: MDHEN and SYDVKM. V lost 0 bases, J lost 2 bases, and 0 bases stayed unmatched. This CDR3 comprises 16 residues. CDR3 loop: CASSLWGQGAGNTIYF. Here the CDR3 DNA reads TGTGCCAGCAGTTTATGGGGACAGGGGGCTGGAAACACCATATATTTT.

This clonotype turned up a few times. Here the CDR3 reads CASSLVASGGRADTQYF. CDR3 bases: TGTGCCAGCAGCTTAGTGGCTAGCGGGGGTAGGGCAGATACGCAGTATTTT. The V gene is TRBV7-2, the J gene TRBJ2-3; 10 positions agree with TRBD2. CDR3 size: 17 residues. With V trimmed by 1 base and J by 4 bases, 8 bases remained unmatched. Germline V gives CDR1 SGHTA, CDR2 FQGNSA.

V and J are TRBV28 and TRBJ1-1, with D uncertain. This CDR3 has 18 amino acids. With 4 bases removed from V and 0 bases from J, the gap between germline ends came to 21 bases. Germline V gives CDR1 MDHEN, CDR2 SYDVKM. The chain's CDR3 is CASSSSDAPRRVNTEAFF. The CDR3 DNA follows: TGTGCCAGCAGTTCATCCGACGCCCCGCGTCGCGTGAACACTGAAGCTTTCTTT.

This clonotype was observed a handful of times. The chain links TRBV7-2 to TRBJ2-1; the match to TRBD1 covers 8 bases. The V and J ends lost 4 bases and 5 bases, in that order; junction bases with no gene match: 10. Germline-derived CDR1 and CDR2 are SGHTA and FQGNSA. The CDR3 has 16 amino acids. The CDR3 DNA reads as TGTGCCAGCAGCTCCGGCAGGGGGCTGTTAAACAATGAGCAGTTCTTC. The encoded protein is CASSSGRGLLNNEQFF. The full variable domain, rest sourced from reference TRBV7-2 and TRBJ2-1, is GAGVSQSPSNKVTEKGKDVELRCDPISGHTALYWYRQSLGQGLEFLIYFQGNSAPDKSGLPSDRFSAERTGGSVSTLTIQRTQQEDSAVYLCASSSGRGLLNNEQFFGPGTRLTVL.

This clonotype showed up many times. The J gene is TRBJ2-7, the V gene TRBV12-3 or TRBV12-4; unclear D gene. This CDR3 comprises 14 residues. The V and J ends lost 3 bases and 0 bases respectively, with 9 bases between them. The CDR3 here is CASSFSTVSYEQYF. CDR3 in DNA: TGTGCCAGCAGTTTTTCCACAGTCTCCTACGAGCAGTACTTC.

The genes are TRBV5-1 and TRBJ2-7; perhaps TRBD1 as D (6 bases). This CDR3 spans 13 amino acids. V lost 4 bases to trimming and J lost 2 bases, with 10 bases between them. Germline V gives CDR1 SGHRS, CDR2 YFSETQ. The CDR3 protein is CASSVRGTYEQYF. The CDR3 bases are TGCGCCAGCAGCGTCAGGGGAACCTACGAGCAGTACTTC.

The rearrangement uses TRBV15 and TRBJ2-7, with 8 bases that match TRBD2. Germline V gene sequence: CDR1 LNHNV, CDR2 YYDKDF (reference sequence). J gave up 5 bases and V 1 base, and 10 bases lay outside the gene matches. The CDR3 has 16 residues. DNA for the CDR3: TGTGCCACCAGCAGAGGGTCTACTAGCGGTGGTGACGAGCAGTACTTC. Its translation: CATSRGSTSGGDEQYF.

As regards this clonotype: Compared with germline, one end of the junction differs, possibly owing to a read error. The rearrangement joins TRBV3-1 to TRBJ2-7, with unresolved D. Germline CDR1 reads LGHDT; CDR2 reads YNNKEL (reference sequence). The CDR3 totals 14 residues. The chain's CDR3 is CASSQERQYYEQYF. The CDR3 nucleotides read TGTGCTAGCAGCCAAGAGCGTCAGTACTACGAGCAGTACTTC.

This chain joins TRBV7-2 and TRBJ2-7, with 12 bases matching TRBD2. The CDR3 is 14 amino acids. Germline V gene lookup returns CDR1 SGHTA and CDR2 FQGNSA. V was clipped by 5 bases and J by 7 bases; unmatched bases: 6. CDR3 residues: CASSRTSGEGEQYF. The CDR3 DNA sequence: TGTGCCAGCAGCCGGACTAGCGGGGAGGGTGAGCAGTACTTC.

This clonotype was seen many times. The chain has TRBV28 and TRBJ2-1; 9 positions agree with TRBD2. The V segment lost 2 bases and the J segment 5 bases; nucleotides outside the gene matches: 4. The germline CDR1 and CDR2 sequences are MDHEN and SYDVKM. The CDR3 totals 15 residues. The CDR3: CASSLAGGRHNEQFF. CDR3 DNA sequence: TGTGCCAGCAGTTTAGCGGGGGGGCGCCACAATGAGCAGTTCTTC.

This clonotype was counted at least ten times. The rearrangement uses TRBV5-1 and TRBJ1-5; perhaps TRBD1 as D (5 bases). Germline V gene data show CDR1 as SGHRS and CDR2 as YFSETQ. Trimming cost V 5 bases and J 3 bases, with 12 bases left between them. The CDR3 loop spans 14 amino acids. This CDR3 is CASSDGGINQPQHF. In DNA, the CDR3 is TGCGCCAGCAGTGATGGGGGGATCAATCAGCCCCAGCATTTT.

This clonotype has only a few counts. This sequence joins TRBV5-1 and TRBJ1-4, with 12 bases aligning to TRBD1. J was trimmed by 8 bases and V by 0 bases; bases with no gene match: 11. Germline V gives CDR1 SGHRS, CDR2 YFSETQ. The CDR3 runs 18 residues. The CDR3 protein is CASSLDRDRGREEEKLFF. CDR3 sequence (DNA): TGCGCCAGCAGCTTGGACCGGGACAGGGGGCGAGAAGAAGAAAAACTGTTTTTT.

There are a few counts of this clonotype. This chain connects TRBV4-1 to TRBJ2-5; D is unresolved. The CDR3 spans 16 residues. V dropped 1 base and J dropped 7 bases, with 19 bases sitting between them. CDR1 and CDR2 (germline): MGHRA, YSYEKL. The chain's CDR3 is CASSQAVSTRPGTQYF. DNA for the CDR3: TGCGCCAGCAGCCAAGCGGTTAGCACAAGACCGGGGACCCAGTACTTC.

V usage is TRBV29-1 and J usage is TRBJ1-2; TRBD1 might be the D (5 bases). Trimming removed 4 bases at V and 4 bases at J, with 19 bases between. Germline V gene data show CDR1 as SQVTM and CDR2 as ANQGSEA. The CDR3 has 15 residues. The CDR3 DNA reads TGCAGCGTTGTGGGCGGGGACGGATCAAGCTATGGCTACACCTTC. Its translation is CSVVGGDGSSYGYTF.

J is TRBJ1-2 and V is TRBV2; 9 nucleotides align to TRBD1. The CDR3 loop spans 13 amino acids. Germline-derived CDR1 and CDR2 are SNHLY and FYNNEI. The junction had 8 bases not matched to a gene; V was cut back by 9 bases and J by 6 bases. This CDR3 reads CASLTGGWDGYTF. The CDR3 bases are TGTGCCAGTCTAACAGGGGGCTGGGATGGCTACACCTTC. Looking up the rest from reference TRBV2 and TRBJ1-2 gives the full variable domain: EPEVTQTPSHQVTQMGQEVILRCVPISNHLYFYWYRQILGQKVEFLVSFYNNEISEKSEIFDDQFSVERPDGSNFTLKIRSTKLEDSAMYFCASLTGGWDGYTFGSGTRLTVV.

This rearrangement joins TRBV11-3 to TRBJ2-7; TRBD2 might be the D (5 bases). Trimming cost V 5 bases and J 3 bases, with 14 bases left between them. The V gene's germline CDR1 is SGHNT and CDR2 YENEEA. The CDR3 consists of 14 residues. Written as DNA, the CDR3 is TGTGCCAGCAGCCTTGGAGGCCGGGGCTACGAGCAGTACTTC. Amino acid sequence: CASSLGGRGYEQYF.